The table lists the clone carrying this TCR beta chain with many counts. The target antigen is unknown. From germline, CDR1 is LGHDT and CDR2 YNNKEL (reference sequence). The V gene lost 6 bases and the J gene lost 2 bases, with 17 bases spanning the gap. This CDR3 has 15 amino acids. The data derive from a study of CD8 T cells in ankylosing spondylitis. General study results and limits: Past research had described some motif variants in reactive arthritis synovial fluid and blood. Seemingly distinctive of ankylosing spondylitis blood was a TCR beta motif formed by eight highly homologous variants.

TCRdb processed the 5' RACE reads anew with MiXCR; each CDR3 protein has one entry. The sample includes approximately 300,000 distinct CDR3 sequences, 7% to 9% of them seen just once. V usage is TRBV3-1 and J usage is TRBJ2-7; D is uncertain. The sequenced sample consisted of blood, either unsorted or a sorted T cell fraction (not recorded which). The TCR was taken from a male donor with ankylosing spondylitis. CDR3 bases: TGTGCCAGCAGGAAAGGAGTAACAGCAACCTACGAGCAGTACTTC. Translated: CASRKGVTATYEQYF.